This is a list of T cell receptor beta chains from one sample in a study of shared clonotypes between healthy human individuals. Using immunoSEQ multiplex PCR, the repertoire was profiled, and TCRdb retains in-frame clones only, with some absent. This sample yields some 1,100,000 clones, of which approximately 80% are seen a single time; under 0.6% belongs to the top ten. Material: memory CD4+ T cells from PBMCs. Receptors were obtained from a man aged 18 to 29 in good health. Some clones in this sample may be carry-over from other donors' samples. The CDR3 runs from the conserved cysteine through the conserved F or W. D genes are given only for firm matches. Not all rows give a size; the values are once, few, many and, for expanded clones, a class.

V gene: TRBV19; D gene: NA; J gene: TRBJ1-4; clone size: once; CDR3 DNA: TGTGCCAGTAGTTCATGGAACGAAAAACTGTTTTTT; CDR3 protein: CASSSWNEKLFF
V gene: TRBV5-1; D gene: NA; J gene: TRBJ2-5; clone size: NA; CDR3 DNA: TGCGCCAGCAGCTTGTATCGCGGGGAATTAGCGGTGAAAGAGACCCAGTACTTC; CDR3 protein: CASSLYRGELAVKETQYF
V gene: TRBV11-2; D gene: NA; J gene: TRBJ2-5; clone size: NA; CDR3 DNA: TGTGCCAGCAGCGGCGGGACGGAAGAGACCCAGTACTTC; CDR3 protein: CASSGGTEETQYF
V gene: TRBV6-5; D gene: NA; J gene: TRBJ2-2; clone size: NA; CDR3 DNA: TGTGCCAGCAGTTACAAAGGGGGGGCGCGGACCGGGGAGCTGTTTTTT; CDR3 protein: CASSYKGGARTGELFF
V gene: TRBV4-2; D gene: NA; J gene: TRBJ1-4; clone size: few; CDR3 DNA: TGTGCCAGCAGCCATGGTGGCAGGGCTAATGAAAAACTGTTTTTT; CDR3 protein: CASSHGGRANEKLFF
V gene: TRBV10-3; D gene: NA; J gene: TRBJ2-1; clone size: NA; CDR3 DNA: TGTGCCATCAGGAGTGGGCTAGCGTACTACAATGAGCAGTTCTTC; CDR3 protein: CAIRSGLAYYNEQFF
V gene: TRBV27; D gene: NA; J gene: TRBJ1-2; clone size: NA; CDR3 DNA: TGTGCCAGCAGCCCGAGACCTTGGGACTATGGCTACACCTTC; CDR3 protein: CASSPRPWDYGYTF
V gene: TRBV5-1; D gene: TRBD1; J gene: TRBJ2-3; clone size: NA; CDR3 DNA: TGCGCCAGCAGCCGGGTGGACAGGGCTGGCACAGATACGCAGTATTTT; CDR3 protein: CASSRVDRAGTDTQYF
V gene: TRBV9; D gene: NA; J gene: TRBJ2-7; clone size: once; CDR3 DNA: TGTGCCAGCAGCTCCACAAGTGGCAGGGTGAACGAGCAGTACTTC; CDR3 protein: CASSSTSGRVNEQYF
V gene: TRBV19; D gene: TRBD1; J gene: TRBJ1-5; clone size: NA; CDR3 DNA: TGTGCCAGTAGTACTGCCGGGACAGGGATTCAGCCCCAGCATTTT; CDR3 protein: CASSTAGTGIQPQHF
V gene: TRBV5-4; D gene: TRBD1; J gene: TRBJ1-4; clone size: NA; CDR3 DNA: TGTGCCAGCAGCTTGGGGCCAGGGGGAAATGAAAAACTGTTTTTT; CDR3 protein: CASSLGPGGNEKLFF
V gene: TRBV29-1; D gene: TRBD1; J gene: TRBJ2-1; clone size: NA; CDR3 DNA: TGCAGCGTTGAGATGACAGGGGGCTCGTTAGCTGAGCAGTTCTTC; CDR3 protein: CSVEMTGGSLAEQFF
V gene: TRBV5-1; D gene: TRBD2; J gene: TRBJ2-7; clone size: NA; CDR3 DNA: TGCGCCAGCAGCCCCGGGGGGACGGGGTTCTACGAGCAGTACTTC; CDR3 protein: CASSPGGTGFYEQYF
V gene: TRBV5-6; D gene: TRBD1; J gene: TRBJ2-3; clone size: NA; CDR3 DNA: TGTGCCAGCAGCACGGGACAGGGATCAGATACGCAGTATTTT; CDR3 protein: CASSTGQGSDTQYF